The entry below describes one T cell receptor beta chain. Libraries were prepared by immunoSEQ multiplex PCR; TCRdb keeps only in-frame clonotypes and omits some of them. The data contain about 93,000 clones, less than 95% of them seen just once; the ten biggest clones take up approximately 0.97%. This record comes from a study of T cell changes during pregnancy in multiple sclerosis. The germline V and J ends were trimmed by 2 bases and 5 bases, with 7 bases remaining between them. CDR1 is SGHRS, CDR2 YFSETQ, per germline. CDR3 length equals 12 residues. This receptor was identified in a female donor with multiple sclerosis, enrolled in a pregnancy study. The chain uses TRBV5-1 and TRBJ1-1, with D perhaps matching TRBD1 (5 bases). Material: peripheral blood, obtained before pregnancy. The chain's CDR3 is CASSFGGTEAFF. DNA for the CDR3: TGCGCCAGCAGCTTCGGGGGAACTGAAGCTTTCTTT.